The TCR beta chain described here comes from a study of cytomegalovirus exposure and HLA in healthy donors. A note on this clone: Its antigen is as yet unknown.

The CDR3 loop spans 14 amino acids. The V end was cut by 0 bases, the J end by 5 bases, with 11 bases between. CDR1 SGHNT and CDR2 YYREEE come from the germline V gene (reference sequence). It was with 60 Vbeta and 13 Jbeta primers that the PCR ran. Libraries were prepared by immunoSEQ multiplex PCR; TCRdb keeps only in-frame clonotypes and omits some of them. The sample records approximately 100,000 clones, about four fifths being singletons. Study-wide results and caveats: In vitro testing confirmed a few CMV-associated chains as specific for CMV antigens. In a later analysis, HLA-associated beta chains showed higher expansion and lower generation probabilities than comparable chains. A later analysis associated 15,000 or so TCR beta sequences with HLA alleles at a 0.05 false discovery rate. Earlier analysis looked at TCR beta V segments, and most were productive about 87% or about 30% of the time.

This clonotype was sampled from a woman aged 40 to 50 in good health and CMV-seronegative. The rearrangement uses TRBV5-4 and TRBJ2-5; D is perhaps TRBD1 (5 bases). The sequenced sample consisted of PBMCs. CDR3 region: CASSLGQGGETQYF. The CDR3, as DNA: TGTGCCAGCAGCTTGGGGCAGGGCGGTGAGACCCAGTACTTC. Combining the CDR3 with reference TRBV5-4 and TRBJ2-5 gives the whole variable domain ETGVTQSPTHLIKTRGQQVTLRCSSQSGHNTVSWYQQALGQGPQFIFQYYREEENGRGNFPPRFSGLQFPNYSSELNVNALELDDSALYLCASSLGQGGETQYFGPGTRLLVL.